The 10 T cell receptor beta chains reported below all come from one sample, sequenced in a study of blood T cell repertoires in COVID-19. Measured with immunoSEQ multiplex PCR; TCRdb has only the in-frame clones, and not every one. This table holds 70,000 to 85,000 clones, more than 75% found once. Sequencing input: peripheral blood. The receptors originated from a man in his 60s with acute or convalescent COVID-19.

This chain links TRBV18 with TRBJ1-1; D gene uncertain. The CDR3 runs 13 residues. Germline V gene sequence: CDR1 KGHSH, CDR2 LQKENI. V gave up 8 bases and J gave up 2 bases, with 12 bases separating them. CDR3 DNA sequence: TGTGCCAGCCAGGAGGGATTCAACACTGAAGCTTTCTTT. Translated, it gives CASQEGFNTEAFF.

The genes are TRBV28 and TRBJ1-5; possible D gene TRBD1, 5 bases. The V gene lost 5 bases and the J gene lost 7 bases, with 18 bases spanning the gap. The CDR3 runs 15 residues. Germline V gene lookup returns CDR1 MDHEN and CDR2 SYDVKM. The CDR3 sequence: CASSPWGVGGQPQHF. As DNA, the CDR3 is TGTGCCAGCAGTCCTTGGGGGGTTGGGGGGCAGCCCCAGCATTTT.

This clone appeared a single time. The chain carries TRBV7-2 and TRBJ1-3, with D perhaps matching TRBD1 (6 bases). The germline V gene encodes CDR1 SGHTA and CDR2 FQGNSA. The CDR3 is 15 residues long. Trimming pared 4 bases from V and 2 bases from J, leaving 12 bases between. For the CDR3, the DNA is TGTGCCAGCAGCTCCTACACAGGGACTGGAAACACCATATATTTT. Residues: CASSSYTGTGNTIYF. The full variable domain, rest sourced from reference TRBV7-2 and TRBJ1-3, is GAGVSQSPSNKVTEKGKDVELRCDPISGHTALYWYRQSLGQGLEFLIYFQGNSAPDKSGLPSDRFSAERTGGSVSTLTIQRTQQEDSAVYLCASSSYTGTGNTIYFGEGSWLTVV.

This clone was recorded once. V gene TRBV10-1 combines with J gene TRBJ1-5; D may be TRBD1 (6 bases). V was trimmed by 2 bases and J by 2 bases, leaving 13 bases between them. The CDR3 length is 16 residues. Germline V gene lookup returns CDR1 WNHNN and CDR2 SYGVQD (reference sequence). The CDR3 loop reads CASSEPRQVGNQPQHF. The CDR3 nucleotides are TGCGCCAGCAGTGAGCCCAGACAGGTCGGCAATCAGCCCCAGCATTTT.

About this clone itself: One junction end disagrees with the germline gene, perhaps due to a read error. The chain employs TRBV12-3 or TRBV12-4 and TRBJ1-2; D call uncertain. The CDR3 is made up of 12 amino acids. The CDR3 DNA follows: TGTGCCAGCGGTTTTGACACCTATGGCTACACCTTC. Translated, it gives CASGFDTYGYTF.

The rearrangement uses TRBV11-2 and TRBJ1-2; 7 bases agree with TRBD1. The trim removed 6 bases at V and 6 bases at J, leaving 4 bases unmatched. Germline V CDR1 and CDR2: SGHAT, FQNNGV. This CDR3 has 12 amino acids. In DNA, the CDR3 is TGTGCCAGCAGAGGAGGGGGCGATGGCTACACCTTC. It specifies CASRGGGDGYTF.

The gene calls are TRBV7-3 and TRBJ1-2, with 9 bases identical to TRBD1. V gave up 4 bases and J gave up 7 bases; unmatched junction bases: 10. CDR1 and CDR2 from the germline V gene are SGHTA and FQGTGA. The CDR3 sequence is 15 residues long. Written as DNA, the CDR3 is TGTGCCAGCAGCTCGCCGGGACAGGGTGTAATTGGCTACACCTTC. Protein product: CASSSPGQGVIGYTF. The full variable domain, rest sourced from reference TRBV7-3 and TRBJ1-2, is GAGVSQTPSNKVTEKGKYVELRCDPISGHTALYWYRQSLGQGPEFLIYFQGTGAADDSGLPNDRFFAVRPEGSVSTLKIQRTERGDSAVYLCASSSPGQGVIGYTFGSGTRLTVV.

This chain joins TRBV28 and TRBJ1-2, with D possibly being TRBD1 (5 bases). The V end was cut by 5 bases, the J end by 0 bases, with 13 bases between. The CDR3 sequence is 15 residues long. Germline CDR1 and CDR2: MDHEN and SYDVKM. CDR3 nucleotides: TGTGCCAGCAGTCCCGGGGGGAGCCCTAACTATGGCTACACCTTC. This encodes CASSPGGSPNYGYTF.

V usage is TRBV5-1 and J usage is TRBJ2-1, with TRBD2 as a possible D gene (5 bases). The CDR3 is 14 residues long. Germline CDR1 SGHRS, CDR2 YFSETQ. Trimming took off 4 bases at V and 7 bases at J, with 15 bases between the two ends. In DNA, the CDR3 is TGCGCCAGCAGCCGAGGGTCTGGAGGTAATGAGCAGTTCTTC. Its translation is CASSRGSGGNEQFF. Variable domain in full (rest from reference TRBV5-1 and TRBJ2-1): KAGVTQTPRYLIKTRGQQVTLSCSPISGHRSVSWYQQTPGQGLQFLFEYFSETQRNKGNFPGRFSGRQFSNSRSEMNVSTLELGDSALYLCASSRGSGGNEQFFGPGTRLTVL.

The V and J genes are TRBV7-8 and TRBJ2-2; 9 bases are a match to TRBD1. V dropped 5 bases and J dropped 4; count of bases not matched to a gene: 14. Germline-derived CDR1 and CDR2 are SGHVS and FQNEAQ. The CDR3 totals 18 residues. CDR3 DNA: TGTGCCAGCAGCGATCCCGGGACAGGGCGACGGGGCACCGGGGAGCTGTTTTTT. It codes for CASSDPGTGRRGTGELFF.